This TCR beta chain was found in a study of cytomegalovirus exposure and HLA in healthy donors. For the study at large: The 90 to 150 validation repertoires and the 650 to 850 first-cohort repertoires shared a platform, a later analysis reported.

A note on this clone: No antigen is known for it. Sequence at one end of the junction differs from germline and may be a read error.

The protocol was immunoSEQ multiplex PCR, while the TCRdb copy is restricted to in-frame clones and leaves out a portion. This repertoire shows 150,000 to 200,000 clones, 80% to 85% found once; its top ten account for 1% to 1.5%. The CDR3 sequence is 14 residues long. Germline V lookup: CDR1 SGHAT, CDR2 FQNNGV. Study observations and caveats: The study listed 164 cytomegalovirus-associated TCR beta chains. Rarity held for most TCR sequences, but there were some public TCRs that occurred in many donors.

J is TRBJ1-2 and V is TRBV11-2; TRBD1 matches 7 bases. The sequenced sample consisted of PBMCs. The TCR sequence derives from a woman in her thirties in good health and CMV-seronegative. The CDR3 DNA follows: TGTGCCAGCAGCTTAGGACAGGGATGGCTACACCCTCACTTC. Translating it yields CASSLGQGWLHPHF.